This TCR beta chain emerged from a study of cytomegalovirus exposure and HLA in healthy donors. Study-wide context: Earlier sequencing of 150 million to 200 million T cells yielded 90 million to 140 million unique TCR beta sequences.

The CDR3 spans 14 residues. Germline V gene data show CDR1 as SQVTM and CDR2 as ANQGSEA. The PCR was carried out with 60 Vbeta primers and 13 Jbeta primers. Here immunoSEQ multiplex PCR was the method, and the copy in TCRdb shows in-frame clones only, minus some. There are 100,000 to 150,000 clones in the sample; around 80% occur only once, and roughly 4% lies in the top ten. Whole-study findings and limits: Later on, a genetic analysis was performed. It linked a missense variant in DCLRE1C with V- and J-gene trimming of TCR beta. Sequences of the TCR beta chain were said to predict the HLA-A and HLA-B alleles of most subjects accurately.

Details on this clone: Antigen specificity is unknown. The germline gene is not matched at one end of the junction; a read error may be the cause.

The receptor was isolated from a woman aged 40 to 49 in good health and CMV-seronegative. Sequenced: PBMCs. The gene calls are TRBV29-1 and TRBJ1-2; 7 bases fit TRBD1. The CDR3 loop reads CSVEPPRQGYRYTF. The DNA for the CDR3 is TGCAGCGTTGAGCCCCCTCGACAGGGCTATCGCTACACCTTC.